Listed here are 2 T cell receptor beta chains from one sample, sequenced in a study of graft-versus-host responses after intestinal transplantation. The antigens these receptors bind are not known. TCRdb keeps only in-frame clones here, not all; method: immunoSEQ multiplex PCR. The sample has approximately 130,000 clones; roughly 92% are singletons. The sample was unstimulated CD4+ T cells sorted from spleen or lymph node cells, taken before intestinal transplant. The receptors come from a human donor who received an intestinal transplant.

The chain employs TRBV7-7 and TRBJ2-2; no clear D gene. V was shortened by 2 bases and J by 8 bases, with 6 bases between the two germline ends. The CDR3 runs to 12 residues. CDR1 and CDR2 from the germline V gene are SSHAT and FNYEAQ (reference sequence). The CDR3, as DNA: TGTGCCAGCAGCTTAAATCGAGGGGAGCTGTTTTTT. Translation: CASSLNRGELFF.

The V call is TRBV18, the J call TRBJ2-4, with a tentative D call TRBD2 (6 bases). The V gene lost 1 base and the J gene lost 0 bases, with 16 bases spanning the gap. Germline-derived CDR1 and CDR2 are KGHSH and LQKENI. The CDR3 totals 18 residues. CDR3 loop: CASSPLPTPGLAKNIQYF. CDR3 bases: TGTGCCAGCTCACCACTTCCTACCCCGGGACTAGCCAAAAACATTCAGTACTTC.